This T cell receptor (beta chain) was identified in a study of T-cell memory formation after mild COVID-19 listed by TCRdb under 2021. About the investigation overall: TCR sequence clusters from the two donors were found to be largely donor specific. Longitudinal TCRalpha and TCRbeta repertoire sequencing tracked T-cell clones expanding and contracting after mild COVID-19 in a couple of donors. Two young, previously healthy adult volunteers made up the cohort, one male and one female.

Points on this clonotype: Its antigen target is currently unknown. Base qualities are missing; no much larger clone stands one base away.

Ficoll-Paque density gradient centrifugation was used to isolate PBMCs. V is clipped by 3 bases and J by 5 bases, and the sequence between their germline boundaries is 22 bases long. The CDR3 runs 16 amino acids, cysteine and phenylalanine included. Of the read, only the CDR3 DNA is kept; its 48 bases are in frame from base 1. The germline V gene sets CDR1 to SQVTM and CDR2 to ANQGSEA. Data came from an Illumina NovaSeq 6000. cDNA libraries for TCRalpha and TCRbeta were prepared by 5'RACE using constant-segment primers, with sample barcodes and unique molecular identifiers added. Trizol reagent was used to extract RNA from every sample. Library amplification was performed in two PCR steps, and a second sample barcode and Illumina TruSeq adapters were introduced in the second step. Libraries were sequenced on an Illumina NovaSeq with 2 x 150 bp paired-end reads. The paper's processing steps were these. The reads were demultiplexed and collapsed into UMI-guided consensus sequences using migec v1.2.7. Using mixcr v2.1.11, the UMI consensuses were aligned to TRA and TRB V and J templates and assembled into clonotypes. Expanded or contracted clonotypes were those called significant by both edgeR and NoisET, with noise models trained on biological replicates. For edgeR calls, a false discovery rate-adjusted p below 0.01 and a log2 fold-change threshold of 1 were applied. As an exploratory analysis of dynamics, max-normalized trajectories of the 1000 most abundant clonotypes were examined with PCA combined with hierarchical clustering. Separately sequenced CD4+ and CD8+ repertoires were used to assign a CD4 or CD8 phenotype to each responding clone. The raw public data were reprocessed by TCRdb itself: fastp quality trimming at Q25, MiXCR clonotype calling, in-frame beta chains only. Every distinct CDR3 protein forms one entry, paired with its most common genes and DNA. The V and J calls come from TCRdb's annotation, not from the publication. The sample table lists hundreds of thousands of distinct CDR3 sequences, about 16% of them with a count of one. 20% to 25% of the sample rests with the top ten.

Paper-wide results and their limitations: Only two mild cases were covered in the study, and larger cohorts including severe cases with pre-infection samples were considered necessary. SARS-CoV-2 specificity was not confirmed for the second-wave clones peaking on day 37. Clones contracting from day 15 to 85 had balanced CD4/CD8 phenotypes, while a second wave expanding from day 15 to 37 was biased towards CD4+. Contracting CD4+ clones turned up mainly in the CM and EM memory subsets, whereas EMRA was where CD8+ clones were enriched. Some responding clones were detected in pre-infection memory, which suggested that pre-existing cross-reactive memory T cells had joined the SARS-CoV-2 response.

This clonotype was sampled from a man younger than 30 who had mild COVID-19 (a few samples of this study predate the infection). The sample titles of this study are shuffled in the database, so cell type and time point are left out; the donor was told from shared clones. The chain joins TRBV29-1 to TRBJ2-5, with a tentative D gene TRBD1 over 6 matching bases. The sample was PBMCs or a T cell subset sorted from them (not recorded which). The DNA is TGCAGCGTTGACGGCATCCTCCAGGGGTTTCAGGAGACCCAGTACTTC. Protein translation: CSVDGILQGFQETQYF.